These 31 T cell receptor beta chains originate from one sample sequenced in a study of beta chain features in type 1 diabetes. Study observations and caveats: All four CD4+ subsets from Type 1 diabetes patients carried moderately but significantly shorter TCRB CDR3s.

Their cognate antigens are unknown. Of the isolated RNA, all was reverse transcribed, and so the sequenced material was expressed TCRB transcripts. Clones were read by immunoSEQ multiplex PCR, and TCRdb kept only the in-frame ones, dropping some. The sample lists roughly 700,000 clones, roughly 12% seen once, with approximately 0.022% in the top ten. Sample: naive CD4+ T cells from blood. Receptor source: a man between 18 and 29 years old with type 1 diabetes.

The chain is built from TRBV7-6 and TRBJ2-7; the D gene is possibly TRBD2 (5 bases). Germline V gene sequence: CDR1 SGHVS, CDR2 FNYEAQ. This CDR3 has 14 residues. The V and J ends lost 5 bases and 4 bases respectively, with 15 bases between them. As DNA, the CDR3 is TGTGCCAGCAGCGTCCGAGAGGGAATATACGAGCAGTACTTC. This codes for CASSVREGIYEQYF. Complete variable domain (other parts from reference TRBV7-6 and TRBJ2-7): GAGVSQSPRYKVTKRGQDVALRCDPISGHVSLYWYRQALGQGPEFLTYFNYEAQQDKSGLPNDRFSAERPEGSISTLTIQRTEQRDSAMYRCASSVREGIYEQYFGPGTRLTVT.

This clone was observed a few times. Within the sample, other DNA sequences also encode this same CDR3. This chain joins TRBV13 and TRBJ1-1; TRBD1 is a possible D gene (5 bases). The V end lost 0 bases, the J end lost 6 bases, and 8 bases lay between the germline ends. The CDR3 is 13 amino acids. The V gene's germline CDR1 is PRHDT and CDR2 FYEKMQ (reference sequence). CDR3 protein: CASSLGPGAEAFF. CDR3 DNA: TGTGCCAGCAGCTTAGGTCCGGGGGCTGAAGCTTTCTTT.

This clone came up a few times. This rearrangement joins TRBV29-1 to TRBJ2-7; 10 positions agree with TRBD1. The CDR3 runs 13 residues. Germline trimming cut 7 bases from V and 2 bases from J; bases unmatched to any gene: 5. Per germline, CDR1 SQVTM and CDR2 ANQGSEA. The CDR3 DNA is TGCAGCGGGGGGACAGGGGTCCCCTACGAGCAGTACTTC. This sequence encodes CSGGTGVPYEQYF.

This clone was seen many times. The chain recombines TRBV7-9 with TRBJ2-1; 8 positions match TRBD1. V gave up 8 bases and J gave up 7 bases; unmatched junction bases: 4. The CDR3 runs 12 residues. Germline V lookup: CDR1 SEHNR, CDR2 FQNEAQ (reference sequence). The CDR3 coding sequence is TGTGCCAGCCAGGGGGCGCGGAATGAGCAGTTCTTC. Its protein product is CASQGARNEQFF.

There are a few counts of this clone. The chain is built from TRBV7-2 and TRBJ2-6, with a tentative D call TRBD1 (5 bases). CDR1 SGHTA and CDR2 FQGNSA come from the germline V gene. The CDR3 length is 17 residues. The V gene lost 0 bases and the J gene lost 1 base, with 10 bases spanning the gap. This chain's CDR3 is CASSLAGAPSGANVLTF. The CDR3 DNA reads TGTGCCAGCAGCTTAGCAGGGGCCCCTTCTGGGGCCAACGTCCTGACTTTC.

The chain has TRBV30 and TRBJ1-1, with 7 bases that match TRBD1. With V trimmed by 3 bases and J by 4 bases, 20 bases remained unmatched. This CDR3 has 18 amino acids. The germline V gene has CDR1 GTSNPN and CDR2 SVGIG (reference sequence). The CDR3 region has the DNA TGTGCCTGGAGACGCTTCAGACCCGGGTTACAGGGGCCCACTGAAGCTTTCTTT. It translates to CAWRRFRPGLQGPTEAFF.

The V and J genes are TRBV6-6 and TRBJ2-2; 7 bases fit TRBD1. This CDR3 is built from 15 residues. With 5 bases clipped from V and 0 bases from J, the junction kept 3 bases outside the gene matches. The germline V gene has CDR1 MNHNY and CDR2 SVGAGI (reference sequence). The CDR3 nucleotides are TGTGCCAGCAGTCGACAGGGTCCGAACACCGGGGAGCTGTTTTTT. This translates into CASSRQGPNTGELFF.

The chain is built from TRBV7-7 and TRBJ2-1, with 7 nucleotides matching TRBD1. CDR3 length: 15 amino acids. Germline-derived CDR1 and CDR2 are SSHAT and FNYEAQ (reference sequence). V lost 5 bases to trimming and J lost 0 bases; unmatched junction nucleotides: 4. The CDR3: CASSKGASSYNEQFF. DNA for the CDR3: TGTGCCAGCAGCAAGGGGGCCAGCTCCTACAATGAGCAGTTCTTC.

The CDR3 loop reads CATHRKTGAGYEQYF. Here the CDR3 DNA reads TGTGCCACCCACCGTAAGACAGGGGCTGGGTACGAGCAGTACTTC. The chain couples TRBV6-5 to TRBJ2-7, with 8 bases identical to TRBD1. CDR1 is MNHEY and CDR2 is SVGAGI in the germline V gene. This CDR3 spans 15 amino acids. V lost 10 bases, J lost 4 bases, and 15 bases stayed unmatched.

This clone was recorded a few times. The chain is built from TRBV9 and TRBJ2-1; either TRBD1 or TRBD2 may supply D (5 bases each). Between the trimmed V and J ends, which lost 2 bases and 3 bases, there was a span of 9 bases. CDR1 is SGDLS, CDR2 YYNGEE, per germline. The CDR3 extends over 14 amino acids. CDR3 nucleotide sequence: TGTGCCAGCAGCGTCGGGGCAGACTACAATGAGCAGTTCTTC. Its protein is CASSVGADYNEQFF.

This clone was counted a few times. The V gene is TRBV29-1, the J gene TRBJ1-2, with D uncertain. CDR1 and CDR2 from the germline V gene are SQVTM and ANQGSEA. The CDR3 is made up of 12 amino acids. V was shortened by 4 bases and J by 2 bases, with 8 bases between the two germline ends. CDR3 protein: CSVAPGNYGYTF. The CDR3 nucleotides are TGCAGCGTTGCACCGGGAAACTATGGCTACACCTTC.

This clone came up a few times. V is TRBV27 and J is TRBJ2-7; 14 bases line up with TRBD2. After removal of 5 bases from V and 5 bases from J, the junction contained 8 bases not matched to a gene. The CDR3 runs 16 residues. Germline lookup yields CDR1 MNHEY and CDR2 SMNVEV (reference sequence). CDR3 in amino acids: CASSQPRTSGGNEQYF. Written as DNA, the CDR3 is TGTGCCAGCAGTCAACCCCGGACTAGCGGGGGGAACGAGCAGTACTTC.

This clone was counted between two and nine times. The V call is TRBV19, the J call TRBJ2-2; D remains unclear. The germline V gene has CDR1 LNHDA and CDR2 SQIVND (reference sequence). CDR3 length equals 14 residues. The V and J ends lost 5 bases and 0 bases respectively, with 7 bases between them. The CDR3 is CASSPDANTGELFF. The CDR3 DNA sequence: TGTGCCAGTAGTCCGGACGCGAACACCGGGGAGCTGTTTTTT.

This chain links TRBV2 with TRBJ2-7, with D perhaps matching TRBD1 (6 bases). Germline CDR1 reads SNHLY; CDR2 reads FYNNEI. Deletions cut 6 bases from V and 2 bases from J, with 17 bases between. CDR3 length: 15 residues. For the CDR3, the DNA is TGTGCCAGCAGGGGACCGACAGGTCCAACCTACGAGCAGTACTTC. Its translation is CASRGPTGPTYEQYF. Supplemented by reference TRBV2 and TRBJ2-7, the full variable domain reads EPEVTQTPSHQVTQMGQEVILRCVPISNHLYFYWYRQILGQKVEFLVSFYNNEISEKSEIFDDQFSVERPDGSNFTLKIRSTKLEDSAMYFCASRGPTGPTYEQYFGPGTRLTVT.

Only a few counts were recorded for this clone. The CDR3: CASSQDLISGNTIYF. As DNA, the CDR3 is TGCGCCAGCAGCCAAGATCTCATCTCTGGAAACACCATATATTTT. This chain links TRBV4-1 with TRBJ1-3; no clear D gene. The CDR3 length is 15 residues. V lost 0 bases to trimming and J lost 0 bases, with 6 bases between them. Germline V gives CDR1 MGHRA, CDR2 YSYEKL.

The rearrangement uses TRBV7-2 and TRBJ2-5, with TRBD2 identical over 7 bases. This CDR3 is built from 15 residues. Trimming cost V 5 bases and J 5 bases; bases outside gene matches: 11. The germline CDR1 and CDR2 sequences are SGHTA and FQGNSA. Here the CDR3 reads CASSPTLALGETQYF. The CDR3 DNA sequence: TGTGCCAGCAGCCCAACACTAGCGCTCGGGGAGACCCAGTACTTC.

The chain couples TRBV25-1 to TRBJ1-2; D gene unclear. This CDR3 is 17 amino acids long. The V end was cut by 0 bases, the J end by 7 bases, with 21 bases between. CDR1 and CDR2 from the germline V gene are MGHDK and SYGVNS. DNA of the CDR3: TGTGCCAGCAGTGAATATACTCTTGGGGTCTACGCCCCTGGCTACACCTTC. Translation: CASSEYTLGVYAPGYTF.

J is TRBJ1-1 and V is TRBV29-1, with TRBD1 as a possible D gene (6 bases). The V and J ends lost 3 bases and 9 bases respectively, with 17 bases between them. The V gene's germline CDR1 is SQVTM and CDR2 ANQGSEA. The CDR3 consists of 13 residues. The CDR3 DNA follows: TGCAGCGTTGAGGAGTCCACAGGGCATAAAGCTTTCTTT. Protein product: CSVEESTGHKAFF.

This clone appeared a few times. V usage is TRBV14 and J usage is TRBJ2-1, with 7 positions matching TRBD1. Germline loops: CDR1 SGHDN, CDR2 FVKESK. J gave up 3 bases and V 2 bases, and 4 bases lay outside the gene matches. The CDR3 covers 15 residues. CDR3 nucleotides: TGTGCCAGCAGCCAAACAGGGGCTATCTACAATGAGCAGTTCTTC. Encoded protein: CASSQTGAIYNEQFF. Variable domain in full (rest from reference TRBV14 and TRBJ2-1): EAGVTQFPSHSVIEKGQTVTLRCDPISGHDNLYWYRRVMGKEIKFLLHFVKESKQDESGMPNNRFLAERTGGTYSTLKVQPAELEDSGVYFCASSQTGAIYNEQFFGPGTRLTVL.

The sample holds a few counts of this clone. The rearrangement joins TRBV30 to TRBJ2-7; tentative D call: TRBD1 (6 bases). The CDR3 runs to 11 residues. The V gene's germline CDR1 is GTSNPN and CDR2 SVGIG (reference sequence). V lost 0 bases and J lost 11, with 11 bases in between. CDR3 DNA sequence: TGTGCCTGGAGTGTGGGGGCCGGGGAGTACTTC. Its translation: CAWSVGAGEYF.

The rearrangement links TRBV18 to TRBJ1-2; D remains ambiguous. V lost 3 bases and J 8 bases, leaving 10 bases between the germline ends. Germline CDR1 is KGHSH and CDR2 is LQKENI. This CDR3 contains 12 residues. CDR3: CASSPNTWGYTF. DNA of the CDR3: TGTGCCAGCTCACCGAATACCTGGGGCTACACCTTC.

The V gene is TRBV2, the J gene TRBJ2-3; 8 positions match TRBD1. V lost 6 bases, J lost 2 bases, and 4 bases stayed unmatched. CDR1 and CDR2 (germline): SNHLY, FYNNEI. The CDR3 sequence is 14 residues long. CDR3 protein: CASRRDRNTDTQYF. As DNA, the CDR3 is TGTGCCAGCAGGAGGGACAGGAACACAGATACGCAGTATTTT.

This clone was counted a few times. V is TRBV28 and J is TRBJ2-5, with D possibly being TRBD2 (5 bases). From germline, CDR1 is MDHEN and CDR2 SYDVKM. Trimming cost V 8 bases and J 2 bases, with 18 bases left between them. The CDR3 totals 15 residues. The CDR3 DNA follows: TGTGCCAGCCTTCGGGGTTTCGGCTTGCAAGAGACCCAGTACTTC. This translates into CASLRGFGLQETQYF.

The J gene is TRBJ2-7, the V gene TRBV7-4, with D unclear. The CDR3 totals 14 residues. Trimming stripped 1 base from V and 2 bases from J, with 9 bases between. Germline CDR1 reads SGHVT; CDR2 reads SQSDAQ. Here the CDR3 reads CASSLVAGAYEQYF. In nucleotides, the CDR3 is TGTGCCAGCAGCTTAGTTGCAGGAGCCTACGAGCAGTACTTC.

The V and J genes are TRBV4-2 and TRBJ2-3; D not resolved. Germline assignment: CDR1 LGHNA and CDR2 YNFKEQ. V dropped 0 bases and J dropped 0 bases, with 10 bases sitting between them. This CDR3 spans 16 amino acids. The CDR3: CASSQDYQTSTDTQYF. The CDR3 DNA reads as TGTGCCAGCAGCCAAGACTACCAAACCAGCACAGATACGCAGTATTTT.

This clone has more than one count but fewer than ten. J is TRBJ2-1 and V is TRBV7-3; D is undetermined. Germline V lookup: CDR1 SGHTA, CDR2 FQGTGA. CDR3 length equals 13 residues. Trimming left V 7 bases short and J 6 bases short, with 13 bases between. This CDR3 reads CASTPRQTNEQFF. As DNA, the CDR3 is TGTGCCAGCACCCCTCGGCAGACCAATGAGCAGTTCTTC.

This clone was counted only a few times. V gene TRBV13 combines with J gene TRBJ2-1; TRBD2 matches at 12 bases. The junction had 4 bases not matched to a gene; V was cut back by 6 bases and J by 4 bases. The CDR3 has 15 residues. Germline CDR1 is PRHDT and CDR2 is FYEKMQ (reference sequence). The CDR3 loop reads CASSPGTSGYNEQFF. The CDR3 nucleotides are TGTGCCAGCAGTCCCGGGACTAGCGGGTACAATGAGCAGTTCTTC.

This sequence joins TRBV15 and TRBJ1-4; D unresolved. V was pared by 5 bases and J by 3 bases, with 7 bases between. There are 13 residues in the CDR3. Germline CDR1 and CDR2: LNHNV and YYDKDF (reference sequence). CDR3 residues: CATSGEANEKLFF. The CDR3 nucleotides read TGTGCCACCAGCGGGGAGGCTAATGAAAAACTGTTTTTT. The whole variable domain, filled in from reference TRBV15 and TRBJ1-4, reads DAMVIQNPRYQVTQFGKPVTLSCSQTLNHNVMYWYQQKSSQAPKLLFHYYDKDFNNEADTPDNFQSRRPNTSFCFLDIRSPGLGDTAMYLCATSGEANEKLFFGSGTQLSVL.

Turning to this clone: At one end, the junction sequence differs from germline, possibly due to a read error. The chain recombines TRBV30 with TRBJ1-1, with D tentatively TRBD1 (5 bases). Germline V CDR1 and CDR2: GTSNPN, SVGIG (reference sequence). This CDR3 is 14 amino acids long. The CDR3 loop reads CAWSVEWGRTGAFF. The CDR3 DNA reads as TGTGCCTGGAGTGTAGAATGGGGGAGGACTGGAGCTTTCTTT. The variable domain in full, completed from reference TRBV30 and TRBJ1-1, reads SQTIHQWPATLVQPVGSPLSLECTVEGTSNPNLYWYRQAAGRGLQLLFYSVGIGQISSEVPQNLSASRPQDRQFILSSKKLLLSDSGFYLCAWSVEWGRTGAFFGQGTRLTVV.

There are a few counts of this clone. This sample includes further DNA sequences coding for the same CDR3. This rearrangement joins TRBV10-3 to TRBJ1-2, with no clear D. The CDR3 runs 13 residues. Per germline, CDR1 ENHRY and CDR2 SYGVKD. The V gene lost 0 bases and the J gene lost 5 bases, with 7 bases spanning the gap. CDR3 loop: CAISESGDYGYTF. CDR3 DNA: TGTGCCATCAGTGAGTCTGGGGATTATGGCTACACCTTC.

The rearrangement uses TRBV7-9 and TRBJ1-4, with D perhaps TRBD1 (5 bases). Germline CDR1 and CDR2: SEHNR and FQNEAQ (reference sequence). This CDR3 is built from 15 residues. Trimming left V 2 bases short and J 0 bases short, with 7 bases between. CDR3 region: CASSLPGATNEKLFF. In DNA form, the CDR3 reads TGTGCCAGCAGCTTACCGGGGGCAACTAATGAAAAACTGTTTTTT.